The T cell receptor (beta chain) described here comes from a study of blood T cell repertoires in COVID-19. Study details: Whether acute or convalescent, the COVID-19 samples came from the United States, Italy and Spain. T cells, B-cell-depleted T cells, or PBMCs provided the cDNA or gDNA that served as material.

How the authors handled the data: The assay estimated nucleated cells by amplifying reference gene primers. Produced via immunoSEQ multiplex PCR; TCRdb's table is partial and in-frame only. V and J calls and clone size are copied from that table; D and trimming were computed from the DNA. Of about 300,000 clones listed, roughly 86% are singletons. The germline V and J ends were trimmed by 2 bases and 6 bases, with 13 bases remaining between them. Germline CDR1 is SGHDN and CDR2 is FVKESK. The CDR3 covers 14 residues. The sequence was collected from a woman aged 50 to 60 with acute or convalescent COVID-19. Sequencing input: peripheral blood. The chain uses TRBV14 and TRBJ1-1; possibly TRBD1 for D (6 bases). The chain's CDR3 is CASSQKSWTAEAFF. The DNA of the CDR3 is TGTGCCAGCAGCCAAAAATCTTGGACAGCTGAAGCTTTCTTT.